This T cell receptor beta chain was retrieved from a study of cytomegalovirus exposure and HLA in healthy donors. Study-wide points: Usually a TCR sequence was rare, but some public TCRs were found in many donors. Indistinguishable V segments such as TRBV6-2 and TRBV6-3 were excluded.

The PCR ran on 60 Vbeta and 13 Jbeta primers. Here immunoSEQ multiplex PCR was the method, and the copy in TCRdb shows in-frame clones only, minus some. The table records 150,000 to 200,000 clones, 84% of them present only once. Germline CDR1 KGHSH, CDR2 LQKENI. The CDR3 spans 13 residues. The V end was cut by 8 bases, the J end by 2 bases, with 13 bases between. This clone was observed once. Its specificity is not known. The TCR originated in a man between 18 and 35 years old in good health and CMV-seronegative. The specimen sequenced was PBMCs. V usage is TRBV18 and J usage is TRBJ2-7; possible D gene TRBD2, 6 bases. CDR3 in DNA: TGTGCCAGCCGGCGGGACTCAGCCTACGAGCAGTACTTC. Protein: CASRRDSAYEQYF.